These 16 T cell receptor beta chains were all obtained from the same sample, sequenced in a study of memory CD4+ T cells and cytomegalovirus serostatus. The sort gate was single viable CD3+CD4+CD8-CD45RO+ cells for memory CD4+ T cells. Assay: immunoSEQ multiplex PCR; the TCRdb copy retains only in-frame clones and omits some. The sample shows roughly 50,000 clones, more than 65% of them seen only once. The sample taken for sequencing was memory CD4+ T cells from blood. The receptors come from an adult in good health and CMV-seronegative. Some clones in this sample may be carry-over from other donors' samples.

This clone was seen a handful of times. CDR3 nucleotide sequence: TGCAGCGTCGTCTTGCAGGGTGTAGCTTTCTTT. As protein: CSVVLQGVAFF. The chain has TRBV29-1 and TRBJ1-1, with a tentative D call TRBD1 (5 bases). The V and J ends lost 6 bases and 10 bases respectively, with 15 bases between them. This CDR3 contains 11 residues. CDR1 and CDR2 from the germline V gene are SQVTM and ANQGSEA.

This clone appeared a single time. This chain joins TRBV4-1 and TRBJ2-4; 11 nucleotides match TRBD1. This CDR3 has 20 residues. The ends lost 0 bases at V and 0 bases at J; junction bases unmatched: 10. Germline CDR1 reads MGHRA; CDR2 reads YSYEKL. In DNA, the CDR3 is TGCGCCAGCAGCCAAGATTATAGGGACAGGGGGGGAATAGCCAAAAACATTCAGTACTTC. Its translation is CASSQDYRDRGGIAKNIQYF.

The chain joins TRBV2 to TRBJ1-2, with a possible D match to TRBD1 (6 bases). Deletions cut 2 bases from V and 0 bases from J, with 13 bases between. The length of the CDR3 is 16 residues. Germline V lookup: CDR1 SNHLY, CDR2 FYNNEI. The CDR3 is CASSETSGESNYGYTF. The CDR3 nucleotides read TGTGCCAGCAGTGAAACATCAGGGGAATCTAACTATGGCTACACCTTC.

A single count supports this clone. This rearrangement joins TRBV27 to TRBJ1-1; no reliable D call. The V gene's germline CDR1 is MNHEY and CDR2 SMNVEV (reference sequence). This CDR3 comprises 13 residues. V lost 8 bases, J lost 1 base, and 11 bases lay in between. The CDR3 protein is CASLLRENTEAFF. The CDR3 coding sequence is TGTGCCAGCCTCCTGCGGGAGAACACTGAAGCTTTCTTT.

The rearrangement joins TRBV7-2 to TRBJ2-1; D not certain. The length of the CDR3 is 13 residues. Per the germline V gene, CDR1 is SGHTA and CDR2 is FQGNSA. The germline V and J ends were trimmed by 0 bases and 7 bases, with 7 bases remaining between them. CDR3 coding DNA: TGTGCCAGCAGCTTAGCGCCGGATAATGAGCAGTTCTTC. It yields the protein CASSLAPDNEQFF.

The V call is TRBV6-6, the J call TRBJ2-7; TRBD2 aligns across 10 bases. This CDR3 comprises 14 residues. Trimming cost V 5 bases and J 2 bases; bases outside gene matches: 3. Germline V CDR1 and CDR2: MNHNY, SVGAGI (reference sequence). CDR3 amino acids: CASSDSGRTYEQYF. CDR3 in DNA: TGTGCCAGCAGTGATAGCGGGAGGACCTACGAGCAGTACTTC.

The CDR3 reads CASNQFGLAGRAGELFF. CDR3 nucleotide sequence: TGCGCCAGCAACCAGTTCGGACTAGCGGGGCGAGCCGGGGAGCTGTTTTTT. The V and J genes are TRBV4-1 and TRBJ2-2; TRBD2 agrees at 12 bases. The V and J ends lost 7 bases and 6 bases, in that order; junction bases with no gene match: 12. This CDR3 spans 17 amino acids. Germline CDR1 is MGHRA and CDR2 is YSYEKL.

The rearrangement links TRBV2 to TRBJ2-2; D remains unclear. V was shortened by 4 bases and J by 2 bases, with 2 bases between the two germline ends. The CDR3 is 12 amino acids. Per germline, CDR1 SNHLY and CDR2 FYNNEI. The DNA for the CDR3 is TGTGCCAGCAGTGTAAACACCGGGGAGCTGTTTTTT. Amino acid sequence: CASSVNTGELFF.

CDR3 bases: TGTGCCAGCAGCCCACCCCGATATAGCGGGAGGAGGTATGAGCAGTTCTTC. It codes for CASSPPRYSGRRYEQFF. The J gene is TRBJ2-1, the V gene TRBV7-2; 10 bases match TRBD2. J gave up 8 bases and V 5 bases, and 15 bases lay outside the gene matches. Germline CDR1 SGHTA, CDR2 FQGNSA. The length of the CDR3 is 17 residues.

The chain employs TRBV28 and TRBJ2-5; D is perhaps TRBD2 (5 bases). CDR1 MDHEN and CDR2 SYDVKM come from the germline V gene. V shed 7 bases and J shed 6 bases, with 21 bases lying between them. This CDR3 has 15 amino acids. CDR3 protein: CASTAPSLASKTQYF. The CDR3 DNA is TGTGCCAGCACCGCCCCCAGCCTAGCCTCCAAGACCCAGTACTTC.

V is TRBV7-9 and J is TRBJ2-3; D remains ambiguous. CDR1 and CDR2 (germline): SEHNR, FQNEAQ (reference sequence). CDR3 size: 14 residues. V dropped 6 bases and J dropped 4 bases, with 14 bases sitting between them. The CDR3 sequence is CASSGERRSDTQYF. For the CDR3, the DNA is TGTGCCAGCAGTGGTGAAAGAAGGTCAGATACGCAGTATTTT.

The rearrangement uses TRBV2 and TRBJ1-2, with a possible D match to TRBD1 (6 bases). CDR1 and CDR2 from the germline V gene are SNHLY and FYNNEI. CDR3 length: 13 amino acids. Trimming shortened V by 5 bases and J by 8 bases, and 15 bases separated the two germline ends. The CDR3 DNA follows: TGTGCCAGCAGTCCACAGGGCGGAGAAGGCTACACCTTC. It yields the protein CASSPQGGEGYTF.

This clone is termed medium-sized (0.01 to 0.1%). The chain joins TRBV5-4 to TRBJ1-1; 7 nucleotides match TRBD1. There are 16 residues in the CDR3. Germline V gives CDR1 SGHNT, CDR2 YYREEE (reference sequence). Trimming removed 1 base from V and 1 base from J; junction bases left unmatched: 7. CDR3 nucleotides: TGTGCCAGCAGCTTGCAAGGGGGCCAACGGAACACTGAAGCTTTCTTT. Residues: CASSLQGGQRNTEAFF.

CDR3 sequence: CASSYSGTSWNEQFF. The DNA of the CDR3 is TGTGCCAGCAGTTACTCCGGGACTAGTTGGAATGAGCAGTTCTTC. The V and J genes are TRBV27 and TRBJ2-1; 8 nucleotides match TRBD2. Germline values: CDR1 MNHEY, CDR2 SMNVEV (reference sequence). V dropped 4 bases and J dropped 7; count of bases not matched to a gene: 9. CDR3 length equals 15 residues.

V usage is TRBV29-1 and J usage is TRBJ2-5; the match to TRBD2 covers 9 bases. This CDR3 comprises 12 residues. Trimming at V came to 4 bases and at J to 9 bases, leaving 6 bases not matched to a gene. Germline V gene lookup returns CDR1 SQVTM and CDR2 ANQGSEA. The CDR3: CSVAASGMAQYF. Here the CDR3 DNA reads TGCAGCGTTGCCGCTAGCGGGATGGCCCAGTACTTC.

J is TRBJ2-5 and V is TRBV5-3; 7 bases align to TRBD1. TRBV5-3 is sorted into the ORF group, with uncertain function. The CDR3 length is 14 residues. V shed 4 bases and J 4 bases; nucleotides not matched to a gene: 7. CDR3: CARSTPGQIETQYF. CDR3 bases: TGTGCCAGAAGCACCCCGGGACAGATAGAGACCCAGTACTTC.